Sequencing of this T cell receptor beta chain was carried out in a study of identical twins. Study-level results: Conclusions were based on cross-sectional statistical analysis, without following the same donors. Monozygotic twins shared more out-of-frame TCR alpha than recombination models predicted.

This clonotype was picked up a small number of times. Its target is not known. TCRdb re-called the 5' RACE reads with MiXCR, one entry per CDR3 protein. The sample includes approximately 500,000 distinct CDR3 sequences, roughly 26% seen only once; the top ten take about 2.9%. The length of the CDR3 is 13 residues. CDR1 is SNHLY, CDR2 FYNNEI, per germline. V shed 4 bases and J shed 5 bases, with 9 bases lying between them. These same records also appear under a second study, on T cells expressing NK-cell markers. This second study notes: Of CD8+ T cells, 1.0-7.0% belonged to dominant NKG2C+ clonotypes in 5 to 7 donors.

The sequenced sample was CD4+ T cells sorted from blood. This chain connects TRBV2 to TRBJ1-5, with D possibly being TRBD1 (5 bases). This receptor was taken from a woman between 18 and 29 years old in good health. CDR3: CASSAGLYQPQHF. The CDR3, as DNA: TGTGCCAGCAGTGCGGGGCTATATCAGCCCCAGCATTTT.